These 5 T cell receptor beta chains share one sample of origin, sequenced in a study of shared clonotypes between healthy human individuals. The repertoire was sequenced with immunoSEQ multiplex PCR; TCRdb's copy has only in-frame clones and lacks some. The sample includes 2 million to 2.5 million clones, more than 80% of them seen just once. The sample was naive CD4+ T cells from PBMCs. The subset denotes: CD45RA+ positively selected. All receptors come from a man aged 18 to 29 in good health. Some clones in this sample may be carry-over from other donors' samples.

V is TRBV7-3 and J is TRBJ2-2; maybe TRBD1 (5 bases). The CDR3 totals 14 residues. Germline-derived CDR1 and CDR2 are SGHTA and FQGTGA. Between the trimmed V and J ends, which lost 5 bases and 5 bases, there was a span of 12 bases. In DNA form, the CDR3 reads TGTGCCAGCAGCCCAGGGTCGGTAACCGGGGAGCTGTTTTTT. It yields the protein CASSPGSVTGELFF.

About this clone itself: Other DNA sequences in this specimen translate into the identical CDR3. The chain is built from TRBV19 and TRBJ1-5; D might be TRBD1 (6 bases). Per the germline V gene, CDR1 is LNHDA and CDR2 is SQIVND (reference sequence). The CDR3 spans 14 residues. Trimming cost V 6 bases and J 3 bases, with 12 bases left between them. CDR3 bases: TGTGCCAGTAGCACCGACAGGTACAATCAGCCCCAGCATTTT. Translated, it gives CASSTDRYNQPQHF.

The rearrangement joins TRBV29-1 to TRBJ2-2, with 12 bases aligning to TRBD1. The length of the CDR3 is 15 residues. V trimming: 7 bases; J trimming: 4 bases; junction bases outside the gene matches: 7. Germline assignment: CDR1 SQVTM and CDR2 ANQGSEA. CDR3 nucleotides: TGCAGCGCCTCCCGGGGACAGGGGGCCACCGGGGAGCTGTTTTTT. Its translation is CSASRGQGATGELFF.

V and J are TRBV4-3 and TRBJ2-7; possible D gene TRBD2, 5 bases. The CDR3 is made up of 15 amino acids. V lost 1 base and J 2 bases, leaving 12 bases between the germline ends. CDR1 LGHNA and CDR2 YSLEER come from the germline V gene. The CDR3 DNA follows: TGCGCCAGCAGCCAAGTAAGCGGACGAACCTACGAGCAGTACTTC. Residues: CASSQVSGRTYEQYF.

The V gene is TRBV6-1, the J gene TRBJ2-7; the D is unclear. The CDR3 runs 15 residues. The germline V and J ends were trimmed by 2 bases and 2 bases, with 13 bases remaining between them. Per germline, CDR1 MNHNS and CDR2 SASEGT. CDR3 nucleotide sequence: TGTGCCAGCAGTGAAATGGGATTAGCCCCCTACGAGCAGTACTTC. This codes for CASSEMGLAPYEQYF.